These 24 T cell receptor beta chains share one sample of origin, sequenced in a study of Graves' ophthalmopathy and Graves' hyperthyroidism. RNA transcripts were the source from which TCR beta CDR3 regions were amplified. An initial RT-PCR round employing HTBI primers preceded a second-round multiplex PCR. Each CDR3 protein gets one entry after TCRdb re-called the multiplex PCR reads with MiXCR. This table holds over 650,000 distinct CDR3 sequences, about two fifths found once. The specimen was peripheral blood. The receptors come from an adult man with Graves' ophthalmopathy.

A word on this clonotype: Lacking the conserved final phenylalanine or tryptophan, this CDR3 likely reflects a read error. J is TRBJ2-3 and V is TRBV20-1; D is perhaps TRBD1 or TRBD2 (5 bases each). The V and J ends lost 6 bases and 7 bases respectively, with 17 bases between them. This CDR3 spans 13 amino acids. Germline V gene data show CDR1 as DFQATT and CDR2 as SNEGSKA (reference sequence). The CDR3 spells CSALQRPGHTQYC. CDR3 bases: TGCAGTGCCCTACAGCGCCCGGGACATACGCAGTATTGT.

V and J are TRBV7-3 and TRBJ1-6; 7 positions match TRBD1. The germline V gene has CDR1 SGHTA and CDR2 FQGTGA. The CDR3 is 18 residues long. V shed 6 bases and J 0 bases; nucleotides not matched to a gene: 11. The CDR3 bases are TGTGCCAGCAGTGACCGACAGGGCGAAAGCTCCTATAATTCACCCCTCCACTTT. Translating it yields CASSDRQGESSYNSPLHF.

This clonotype was counted many times. The rearrangement joins TRBV7-9 to TRBJ1-1; D not certain. There are 13 residues in the CDR3. Germline V lookup: CDR1 SEHNR, CDR2 FQNEAQ (reference sequence). V was pared by 4 bases and J by 4 bases, with 10 bases between. CDR3 in DNA: TGTGCCAGCAGCTGGGAGGGCTCCACTGAAGCTTTCTTT. It yields the protein CASSWEGSTEAFF.

This chain uses TRBV11-1 with TRBJ2-7; D is perhaps TRBD2 (5 bases). The V gene lost 0 bases and the J gene lost 3 bases, with 9 bases spanning the gap. Germline V gene lookup returns CDR1 SGHAT and CDR2 FQDESV (reference sequence). This CDR3 contains 14 residues. CDR3 amino acids: CASSLAELVYEQYF. The CDR3 nucleotides read TGTGCCAGCAGCTTAGCCGAACTAGTCTACGAGCAGTACTTC.

The chain recombines TRBV4-1 with TRBJ2-7; D may be TRBD1 (5 bases). The germline V gene has CDR1 MGHRA and CDR2 YSYEKL. The CDR3 runs to 15 residues. V dropped 1 base and J dropped 3 bases, with 13 bases sitting between them. This CDR3 reads CASSQGHRSNYEQYF. CDR3 sequence (DNA): TGCGCCAGCAGCCAAGGCCACAGGTCAAACTACGAGCAGTACTTC.

In its sample, this clonotype was seen a few times. This chain connects TRBV11-3 to TRBJ2-2; D possibly corresponds to TRBD2 (6 bases). The V gene lost 1 base and the J gene lost 3 bases, with 9 bases spanning the gap. Per germline, CDR1 SGHNT and CDR2 YENEEA. The CDR3 loop spans 15 amino acids. CDR3 in amino acids: CASSLGGADTGELFF. The DNA of the CDR3 is TGTGCCAGCAGCTTAGGCGGGGCGGACACCGGGGAGCTGTTTTTT.

Turning to this clonotype: It may be a read error: a sequence one base away is much more abundant. The chain links TRBV12-3 or TRBV12-4 to TRBJ1-1; D is undetermined. The CDR3 spans 13 residues. Trimming removed 4 bases at V and 4 bases at J, with 10 bases between. CDR3 sequence (DNA): TGTGCCAGCAGTTGCGCAGCGAGCACTGAAGCTTTCTTT. Its protein product is CASSCAASTEAFF.

The chain recombines TRBV12-3 or TRBV12-4 with TRBJ1-5; no definite D call. Trimming removed 3 bases from V and 5 bases from J, with 14 bases in between. The CDR3 covers 15 residues. The DNA of the CDR3 is TGTGCCAGCAGTTTCGGGAGGTCTAAACATCAGCCCCAGCATTTT. It specifies CASSFGRSKHQPQHF.

In its sample, this clonotype was seen many times. V gene TRBV5-1 combines with J gene TRBJ2-7, with TRBD1 matching 9 bases. With V trimmed by 3 bases and J by 4 bases, 8 bases remained unmatched. Germline-derived CDR1 and CDR2 are SGHRS and YFSETQ. The length of the CDR3 is 15 residues. CDR3 sequence: CASSSRGTGTYEQYF. The CDR3 DNA sequence: TGCGCCAGCAGCTCTCGAGGGACAGGGACATACGAGCAGTACTTC.

The rearrangement links TRBV10-3 to TRBJ1-1, with unresolved D. This CDR3 spans 12 amino acids. V lost 4 bases and J lost 5, with 8 bases in between. Germline-derived CDR1 and CDR2 are ENHRY and SYGVKD. CDR3 sequence reads: CAISGSWTEAFF. In DNA, the CDR3 is TGTGCCATCAGTGGGTCGTGGACTGAAGCTTTCTTT.

At least ten counts were recorded for this clonotype. The J gene is TRBJ2-7, the V gene TRBV7-9, with 7 bases lining up with TRBD1. The germline gives CDR1 SEHNR, CDR2 FQNEAQ (reference sequence). The V gene end was trimmed by 3 bases and the J gene end by 1 base; junction bases not matched to a gene: 6. This CDR3 contains 15 residues. CDR3 in DNA: TGTGCCAGCAGCTTGGGAGACAGGGCATCCTACGAGCAGTACTTC. Translation gives CASSLGDRASYEQYF. Based on the CDR3 plus reference TRBV7-9 and TRBJ2-7, the full variable domain is DTGVSQNPRHKITKRGQNVTFRCDPISEHNRLYWYRQTLGQGPEFLTYFQNEAQLEKSRLLSDRFSAERPKGSFSTLEIQRTEQGDSAMYLCASSLGDRASYEQYFGPGTRLTVT.

About this clonotype itself: Possible read error: a much larger clone is one base away. V usage is TRBV4-1 and J usage is TRBJ1-1; D unresolved. Per germline, CDR1 MGHRA and CDR2 YSYEKL. CDR3 size: 12 residues. CDR3 sequence: CASSQDLTEASF. The CDR3 DNA sequence: TGCGCCAGCAGCCAAGATCTCACTGAAGCTTCCTTT.

The chain combines TRBV20-1 with TRBJ1-6, with 10 bases fitting TRBD1. Losses at the gene ends were 5 bases for V and 7 bases for J; bases not matched to a gene: 2. Germline lookup yields CDR1 DFQATT and CDR2 SNEGSKA (reference sequence). CDR3 length: 13 amino acids. The CDR3 is CSAGTGANSPLHF. In DNA form, the CDR3 reads TGCAGTGCTGGGACAGGGGCGAATTCACCCCTCCACTTT.

This clonotype has a count of ten or more. This chain connects TRBV5-8 to TRBJ1-2, with TRBD1 as a possible D gene (6 bases). CDR1 SGHTS and CDR2 YDEGEE come from the germline V gene. The CDR3 is made up of 14 amino acids. V was trimmed by 0 bases and J by 8 bases, leaving 14 bases between them. The CDR3 here is CASSLGPGVGGYTF. DNA of the CDR3: TGTGCCAGCAGCTTGGGGCCAGGGGTAGGAGGCTACACCTTC.

This clonotype was recorded many times. This rearrangement joins TRBV2 to TRBJ2-7; D tentatively reads TRBD1 or TRBD2 (5 bases each). The CDR3 contains 12 residues. V gave up 6 bases and J gave up 2 bases, with 8 bases separating them. Germline V gives CDR1 SNHLY, CDR2 FYNNEI. The CDR3 bases are TGTGCCAGCAGGGGGACGCCCTACGAGCAGTACTTC. Its protein is CASRGTPYEQYF.

The chain combines TRBV25-1 with TRBJ2-3; 8 bases match TRBD2. The ends lost 6 bases at V and 2 bases at J; junction bases unmatched: 4. The CDR3 has 14 residues. The V gene's germline CDR1 is MGHDK and CDR2 SYGVNS. CDR3 nucleotide sequence: TGTGCCAGCAGCACGGGGGGGGTCACAGATACGCAGTATTTT. Translated, it gives CASSTGGVTDTQYF.

The table lists this clonotype with a few counts. A much larger clone lies one base from this, so it may be a read error. The CDR3: CASSSLGANNEKLSF. CDR3 bases: TGTGCCAGCAGCTCTTTGGGGGCTAACAATGAAAAACTGTCTTTT. The gene calls are TRBV7-2 and TRBJ1-4; the D gene is possibly TRBD1 (6 bases). Germline lookup yields CDR1 SGHTA and CDR2 FQGNSA. The CDR3 has 15 residues.

This clonotype occurred many times. The V and J genes are TRBV7-9 and TRBJ1-2, with 9 nucleotides matching TRBD1. There are 15 residues in the CDR3. Unmatched junction bases numbered 8, after V lost 2 bases and J lost 7 bases. Germline CDR1 reads SEHNR; CDR2 reads FQNEAQ (reference sequence). For the CDR3, the DNA is TGTGCCAGCAGCTTACAGCGGACAGGGGAGGGTGGCTACACCTTC. This codes for CASSLQRTGEGGYTF.

V usage is TRBV19 and J usage is TRBJ2-5; unclear D gene. The CDR3 runs 13 residues. Germline values: CDR1 LNHDA, CDR2 SQIVND (reference sequence). V was pared by 3 bases and J by 5 bases, with 10 bases between. The CDR3 region has the DNA TGTGCCAGTAGTATCGTAGTGTATGAGACCCAGTACTTC. Amino acids: CASSIVVYETQYF. Filled out from reference TRBV19 and TRBJ2-5, the complete variable domain reads DGGITQSPKYLFRKEGQNVTLSCEQNLNHDAMYWYRQDPGQGLRLIYYSQIVNDFQKGDIAEGYSVSREKKESFPLTVTSAQKNPTAFYLCASSIVVYETQYFGPGTRLLVL.

For the CDR3, the DNA is TGTGCCAGCAGTAAAACAGGATCAGGCACAGATACGCAGTATTTT. Translation: CASSKTGSGTDTQYF. The chain employs TRBV12-3 or TRBV12-4 and TRBJ2-3, with D maybe TRBD1 (5 bases). This CDR3 is built from 15 residues. The ends were cut back, 5 bases at V and 1 base at J, with 13 bases in the middle.

The chain couples TRBV29-1 to TRBJ2-5; 14 nucleotides match TRBD2. This CDR3 region has 13 residues. CDR1 and CDR2 from the germline V gene are SQVTM and ANQGSEA. The trim removed 8 bases at V and 4 bases at J, leaving 3 bases unmatched. The CDR3, as DNA: TGCAGCTGGGGACTAGCGGGGGTAGAGACCCAGTACTTC. This translates into CSWGLAGVETQYF.

This clonotype has only a few counts. CDR3: CASRKDGGGQETQYF. In DNA form, the CDR3 reads TGTGCCAGCAGAAAAGACGGCGGGGGGCAAGAGACCCAGTACTTC. V usage is TRBV7-9 and J usage is TRBJ2-5; TRBD2 aligns across 8 bases. The germline gives CDR1 SEHNR, CDR2 FQNEAQ (reference sequence). J was trimmed by 2 bases and V by 6 bases; bases with no gene match: 8. The CDR3 covers 15 residues. Drawing the rest from reference TRBV7-9 and TRBJ2-5, the complete variable domain is DTGVSQNPRHKITKRGQNVTFRCDPISEHNRLYWYRQTLGQGPEFLTYFQNEAQLEKSRLLSDRFSAERPKGSFSTLEIQRTEQGDSAMYLCASRKDGGGQETQYFGPGTRLLVL.

A remark on this clonotype: A clone one base away is much larger, so this may be a read error. The rearrangement joins TRBV4-3 to TRBJ2-5; no clear D gene. Germline assignment: CDR1 LGHNA and CDR2 YSLEER. The CDR3 loop spans 17 amino acids. Trimming took 4 bases from V and 5 from J, leaving 23 bases between them. The CDR3 reads CASSRDRVGTPLETQYF. CDR3 coding DNA: TGCGCCAGCAGCCGAGATCGAGTAGGAACCCCCCTGGAGACCCAGTACTTC.

The chain joins TRBV15 to TRBJ2-5; D tentatively reads TRBD1 or TRBD2 (5 bases each). Germline CDR1 reads LNHNV; CDR2 reads YYDKDF (reference sequence). V was pared by 3 bases and J by 5 bases, with 13 bases between. CDR3 length equals 14 residues. CDR3 protein: CATSSLIGAETQYF. The CDR3 DNA follows: TGTGCCACCAGCAGCTTGATCGGGGCGGAGACCCAGTACTTC.